This record concerns one T cell receptor (beta chain) sequence. This sample is part of a study of cytomegalovirus exposure and HLA in healthy donors. Germline V lookup: CDR1 SGHTA, CDR2 FQGNSA. The CDR3 spans 21 residues. With 0 bases clipped from V and 1 base from J, the junction kept 13 bases outside the gene matches. This PCR relied on a set of 60 Vbeta primers and 13 Jbeta primers. TCRdb's copy holds only in-frame clones and misses some; the assay was immunoSEQ multiplex PCR. The table shows some 100,000 clones, with about 73% occurring only once. The TCR originated in a woman aged 40 to 50 in good health and CMV-seropositive. The sequenced sample was PBMCs. V usage is TRBV7-2 and J usage is TRBJ2-5; TRBD2 matches at 14 bases. In DNA, the CDR3 is TGTGCCAGCAGCTTAGCACTTCCGGTGGGACTAGCGGGGGAATCCCAAGAGACCCAGTACTTC. Translating it yields CASSLALPVGLAGESQETQYF. The complete variable domain, with remaining parts taken from reference TRBV7-2 and TRBJ2-5, reads GAGVSQSPSNKVTEKGKDVELRCDPISGHTALYWYRQSLGQGLEFLIYFQGNSAPDKSGLPSDRFSAERTGGSVSTLTIQRTQQEDSAVYLCASSLALPVGLAGESQETQYFGPGTRLLVL.